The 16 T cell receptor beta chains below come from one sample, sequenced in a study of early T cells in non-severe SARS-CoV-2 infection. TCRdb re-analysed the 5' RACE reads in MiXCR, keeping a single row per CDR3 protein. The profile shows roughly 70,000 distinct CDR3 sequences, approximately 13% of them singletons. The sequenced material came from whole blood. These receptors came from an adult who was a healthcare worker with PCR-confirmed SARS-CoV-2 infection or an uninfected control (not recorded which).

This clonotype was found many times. The CDR3 sequence: CASSVTYNEQFF. The CDR3 bases are TGCGCCAGCAGCGTGACGTACAATGAGCAGTTCTTC. The chain has TRBV5-1 and TRBJ2-1; no definite D call. This CDR3 is built from 12 residues. Per the germline V gene, CDR1 is SGHRS and CDR2 is YFSETQ. V lost 4 bases and J lost 4, with 6 bases in between.

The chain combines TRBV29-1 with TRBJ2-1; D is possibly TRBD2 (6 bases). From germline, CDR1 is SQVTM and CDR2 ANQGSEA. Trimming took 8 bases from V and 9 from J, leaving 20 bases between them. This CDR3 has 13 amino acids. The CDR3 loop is CSWARGWSSEQFF. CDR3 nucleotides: TGCAGCTGGGCGCGGGGTTGGTCGTCTGAGCAGTTCTTC.

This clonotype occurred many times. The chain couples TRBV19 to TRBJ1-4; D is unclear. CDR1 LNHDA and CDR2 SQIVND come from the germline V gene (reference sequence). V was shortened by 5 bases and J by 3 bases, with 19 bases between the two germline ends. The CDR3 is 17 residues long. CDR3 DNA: TGTGCCAGTAGTTCCGACACCCGGACGGCCGCTAATGAAAAACTGTTTTTT. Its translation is CASSSDTRTAANEKLFF.

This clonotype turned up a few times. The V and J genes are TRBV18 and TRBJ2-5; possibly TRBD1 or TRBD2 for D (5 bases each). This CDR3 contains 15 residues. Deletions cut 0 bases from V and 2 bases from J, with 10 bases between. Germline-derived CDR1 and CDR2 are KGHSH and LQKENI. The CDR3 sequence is CASSPPGEFQETQYF. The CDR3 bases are TGTGCCAGCTCACCACCAGGGGAGTTTCAAGAGACCCAGTACTTC.

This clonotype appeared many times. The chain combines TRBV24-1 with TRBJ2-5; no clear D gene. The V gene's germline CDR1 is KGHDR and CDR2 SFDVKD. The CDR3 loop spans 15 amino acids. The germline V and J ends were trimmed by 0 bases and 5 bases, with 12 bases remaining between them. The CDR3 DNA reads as TGTGCCACCAGTGATTTGGTCGATGTGGGGGAGACCCAGTACTTC. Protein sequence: CATSDLVDVGETQYF.

DNA for the CDR3: TGTGCCAGCCCCTTCCATGATGGCTACACCTTC. Residues: CASPFHDGYTF. V usage is TRBV7-8 and J usage is TRBJ1-2; no definite D call. The germline V gene encodes CDR1 SGHVS and CDR2 FQNEAQ. V was trimmed by 8 bases and J by 6 bases, leaving 10 bases between them. CDR3 length equals 11 residues.

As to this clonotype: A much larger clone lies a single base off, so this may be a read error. The CDR3 here is CAISPGIVGGPYEQYF. The CDR3 DNA reads as TGTGCCATCAGTCCGGGAATAGTGGGGGGCCCCTACGAGCAGTACTTC. The V gene is TRBV10-3, the J gene TRBJ2-7, with D possibly being TRBD1 or TRBD2 (6 bases each). Per the germline V gene, CDR1 is ENHRY and CDR2 is SYGVKD. V lost 5 bases and J 2 bases, leaving 19 bases between the germline ends. This CDR3 is built from 16 residues.

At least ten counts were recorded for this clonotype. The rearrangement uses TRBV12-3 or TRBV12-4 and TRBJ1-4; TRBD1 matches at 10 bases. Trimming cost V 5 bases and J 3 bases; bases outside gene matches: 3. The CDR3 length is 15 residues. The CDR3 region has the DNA TGTGCCAGCAGTAGGACAGGGGGGTCTAATGAAAAACTGTTTTTT. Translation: CASSRTGGSNEKLFF.

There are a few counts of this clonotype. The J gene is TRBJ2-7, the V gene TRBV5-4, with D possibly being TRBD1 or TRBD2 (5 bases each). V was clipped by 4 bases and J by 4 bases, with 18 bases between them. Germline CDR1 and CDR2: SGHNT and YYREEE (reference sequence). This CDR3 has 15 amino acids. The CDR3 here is CASSPSGLAGYEQYF. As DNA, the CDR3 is TGTGCCAGCAGCCCCTCAGGGCTAGCAGGATACGAGCAGTACTTC.

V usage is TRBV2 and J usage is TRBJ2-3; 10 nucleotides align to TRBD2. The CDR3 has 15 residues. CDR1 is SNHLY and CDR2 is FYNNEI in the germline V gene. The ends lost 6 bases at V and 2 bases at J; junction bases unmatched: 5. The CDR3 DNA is TGTGCCAGCAGCTCCCTAGCGGGGGACACAGATACGCAGTATTTT. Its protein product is CASSSLAGDTDTQYF.

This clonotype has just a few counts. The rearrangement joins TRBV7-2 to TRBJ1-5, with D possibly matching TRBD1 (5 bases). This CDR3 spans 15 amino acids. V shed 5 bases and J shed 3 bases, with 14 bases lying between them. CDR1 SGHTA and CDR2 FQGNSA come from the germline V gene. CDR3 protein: CASSPTGTINQPQHF. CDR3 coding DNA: TGTGCCAGCAGCCCGACCGGGACCATCAATCAGCCCCAGCATTTT.

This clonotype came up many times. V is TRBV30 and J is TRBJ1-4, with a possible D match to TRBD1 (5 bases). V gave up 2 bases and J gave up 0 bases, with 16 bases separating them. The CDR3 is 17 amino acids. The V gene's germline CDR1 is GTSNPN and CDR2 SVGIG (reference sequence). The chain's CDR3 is CAWSFPGRIATNEKLFF. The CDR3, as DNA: TGTGCCTGGAGTTTTCCGGGACGGATTGCAACTAATGAAAAACTGTTTTTT.

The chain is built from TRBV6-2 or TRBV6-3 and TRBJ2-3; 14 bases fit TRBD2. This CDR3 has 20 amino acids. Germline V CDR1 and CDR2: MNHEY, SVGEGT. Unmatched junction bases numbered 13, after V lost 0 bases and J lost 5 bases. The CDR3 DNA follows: TGTGCCAGCAGTTACTCGAAAACCGGGACTAGCGGGAGAGCGAGAGATACGCAGTATTTT. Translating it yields CASSYSKTGTSGRARDTQYF.

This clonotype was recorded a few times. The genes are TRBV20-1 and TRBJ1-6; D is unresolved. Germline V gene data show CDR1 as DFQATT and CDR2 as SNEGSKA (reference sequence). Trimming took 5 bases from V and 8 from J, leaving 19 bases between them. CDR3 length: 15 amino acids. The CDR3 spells CSASSPGLWDSPLHF. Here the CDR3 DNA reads TGCAGTGCTTCTTCCCCGGGGTTATGGGATTCACCCCTCCACTTT.

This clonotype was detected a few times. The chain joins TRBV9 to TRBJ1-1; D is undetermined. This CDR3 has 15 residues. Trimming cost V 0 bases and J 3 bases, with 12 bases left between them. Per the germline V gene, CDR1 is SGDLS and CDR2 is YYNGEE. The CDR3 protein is CASSVGNSAYTEAFF. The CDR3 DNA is TGTGCCAGCAGCGTAGGTAACAGCGCCTACACTGAAGCTTTCTTT.

The chain's CDR3 is CASSLDGETQYF. As DNA, the CDR3 is TGTGCCAGCAGCTTGGACGGAGAGACCCAGTACTTC. V and J are TRBV7-3 and TRBJ2-5, with unresolved D. Trimming pared 3 bases from V and 4 bases from J, leaving 6 bases between. Looked up from germline, CDR1 is SGHTA and CDR2 is FQGTGA. This CDR3 has 12 amino acids.